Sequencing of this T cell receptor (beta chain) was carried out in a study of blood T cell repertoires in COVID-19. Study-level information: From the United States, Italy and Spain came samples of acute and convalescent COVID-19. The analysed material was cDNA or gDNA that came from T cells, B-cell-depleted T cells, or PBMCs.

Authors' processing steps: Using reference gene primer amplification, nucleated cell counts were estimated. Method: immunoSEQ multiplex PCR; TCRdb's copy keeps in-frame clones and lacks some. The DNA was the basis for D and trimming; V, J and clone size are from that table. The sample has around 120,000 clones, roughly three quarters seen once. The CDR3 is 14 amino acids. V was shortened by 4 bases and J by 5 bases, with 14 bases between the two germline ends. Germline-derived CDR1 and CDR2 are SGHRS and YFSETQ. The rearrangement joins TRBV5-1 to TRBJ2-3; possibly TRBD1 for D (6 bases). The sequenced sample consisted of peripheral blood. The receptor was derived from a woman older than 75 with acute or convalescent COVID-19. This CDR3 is CASSMDRPQDTQYF. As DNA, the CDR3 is TGCGCCAGCAGCATGGACAGACCTCAAGATACGCAGTATTTT.